This T cell receptor (beta chain) was recovered during a study of blood T cell repertoires in COVID-19. V was clipped by 4 bases and J by 2 bases; unmatched bases: 5. The germline gives CDR1 MNHNY, CDR2 SVGAGI (reference sequence). The CDR3 runs 15 residues. Method: immunoSEQ multiplex PCR; TCRdb's copy keeps in-frame clones and lacks some. This table holds some 240,000 clones, approximately 85% found once. This sequence originates from a woman aged 70-85 years with COVID-19, enrolled during active disease. The rearrangement joins TRBV6-6 to TRBJ2-7; 10 nucleotides agree with TRBD1. Material: peripheral blood. CDR3 coding DNA: TGTGCCAGCAGTTCTCCGGGACAGGGGACCTACGAGCAGTACTTC. Encoded protein: CASSSPGQGTYEQYF.